This entry lists 26 T cell receptor beta chains sequenced from one sample in a study of cytomegalovirus exposure and HLA in healthy donors. Both 60 Vbeta primers and 13 Jbeta primers went into the PCR. The repertoire was sequenced with immunoSEQ multiplex PCR; TCRdb's copy has only in-frame clones and lacks some. The profile shows around 220,000 clones, around 80% of them singletons. What was sequenced was PBMCs. The receptors stem from a girl between 2 and 10 years old in good health and CMV-seronegative.

This clone was seen a single time. The J gene is TRBJ2-3, the V gene TRBV18; a possible D gene is TRBD1 (6 bases). Per germline, CDR1 KGHSH and CDR2 LQKENI. Trimming pared 0 bases from V and 0 bases from J, leaving 19 bases between. The CDR3 spans 19 residues. CDR3 nucleotide sequence: TGTGCCAGCTCACCACCGGCAGGGGACACCCCCTTAAGCACAGATACGCAGTATTTT. It translates to CASSPPAGDTPLSTDTQYF.

The gene calls are TRBV19 and TRBJ2-1; 7 bases are shared with TRBD2. The CDR3 is 15 residues long. Germline-derived CDR1 and CDR2 are LNHDA and SQIVND (reference sequence). J gave up 7 bases and V 3 bases, and 9 bases lay outside the gene matches. The CDR3: CASSILAGAENEQFF. In nucleotides, the CDR3 is TGTGCCAGTAGTATTCTGGCGGGAGCGGAAAATGAGCAGTTCTTC.

The V and J genes are TRBV19 and TRBJ1-5, with TRBD1 as a possible D gene (6 bases). V gave up 3 bases and J gave up 3 bases, with 15 bases separating them. CDR1 is LNHDA, CDR2 SQIVND, per germline (reference sequence). The CDR3 runs 16 residues. CDR3 in amino acids: CASSIARQAINQPQHF. The CDR3 bases are TGTGCCAGTAGTATCGCAAGACAGGCGATCAATCAGCCCCAGCATTTT.

This rearrangement joins TRBV6-5 to TRBJ2-7, with TRBD2 matching over 11 bases. CDR1 and CDR2 (germline): MNHEY, SVGAGI. The CDR3 spans 13 residues. V shed 6 bases, J shed 4 bases, and the junction held 2 bases outside the gene matches. CDR3 loop: CASRLAGGYEQYF. In DNA, the CDR3 is TGTGCCAGCAGGCTAGCGGGAGGTTACGAGCAGTACTTC.

V is TRBV6-5 and J is TRBJ2-5; TRBD2 matches at 7 bases. The V and J ends lost 4 bases and 5 bases, in that order; junction bases with no gene match: 10. CDR3 length: 15 amino acids. The germline gives CDR1 MNHEY, CDR2 SVGAGI. The CDR3 spells CASSFALGGGETQYF. Written as DNA, the CDR3 is TGTGCCAGCAGTTTCGCCCTCGGGGGAGGGGAGACCCAGTACTTC.

The chain carries TRBV7-9 and TRBJ2-7; perhaps TRBD2 as D (5 bases). The CDR3 is 13 residues long. Germline V gene sequence: CDR1 SEHNR, CDR2 FQNEAQ (reference sequence). The V end lost 7 bases, the J end lost 6 bases, and 16 bases lay between the germline ends. In DNA, the CDR3 is TGTGCCAGCACCTCCTCTCGGGGTGGCGAGCAGTACTTC. It specifies CASTSSRGGEQYF.

The chain links TRBV18 to TRBJ1-2, with D unresolved. This CDR3 region has 11 residues. Germline V gene data show CDR1 as KGHSH and CDR2 as LQKENI. The V and J ends lost 4 bases and 10 bases respectively, with 10 bases between them. In DNA, the CDR3 is TGTGCCAGCTCACAGCTAGGCCTCTACACCTTC. Protein product: CASSQLGLYTF. Variable domain in full (rest from reference TRBV18 and TRBJ1-2): NAGVMQNPRHLVRRRGQEARLRCSPMKGHSHVYWYRQLPEEGLKFMVYLQKENIIDESGMPKERFSAEFPKEGPSILRIQQVVRGDSAAYFCASSQLGLYTFGSGTRLTVV.

This chain connects TRBV5-4 to TRBJ2-2; TRBD2 matches at 7 bases. The CDR3 is 16 residues long. Per germline, CDR1 SGHNT and CDR2 YYREEE (reference sequence). Losses at the gene ends were 0 bases for V and 2 bases for J; bases not matched to a gene: 4. CDR3 nucleotide sequence: TGTGCCAGCAGCTTGGCCGGGGGGTACAACACCGGGGAGCTGTTTTTT. This codes for CASSLAGGYNTGELFF. The variable domain in full, completed from reference TRBV5-4 and TRBJ2-2, reads ETGVTQSPTHLIKTRGQQVTLRCSSQSGHNTVSWYQQALGQGPQFIFQYYREEENGRGNFPPRFSGLQFPNYSSELNVNALELDDSALYLCASSLAGGYNTGELFFGEGSRLTVL.

This clone was detected only once. V and J are TRBV7-9 and TRBJ2-1; D possibly corresponds to TRBD2 (6 bases). The V end lost 0 bases, the J end lost 0 bases, and 15 bases lay between the germline ends. The CDR3 consists of 18 residues. From germline, CDR1 is SEHNR and CDR2 FQNEAQ (reference sequence). The CDR3 spells CASSLAGTTRSSYNEQFF. The CDR3 DNA is TGTGCCAGCAGCTTAGCGGGCACGACTAGGAGCTCCTACAATGAGCAGTTCTTC. Variable domain in full (rest from reference TRBV7-9 and TRBJ2-1): DTGVSQNPRHKITKRGQNVTFRCDPISEHNRLYWYRQTLGQGPEFLTYFQNEAQLEKSRLLSDRFSAERPKGSFSTLEIQRTEQGDSAMYLCASSLAGTTRSSYNEQFFGPGTRLTVL.

The genes are TRBV2 and TRBJ2-7; D ambiguous. From germline, CDR1 is SNHLY and CDR2 FYNNEI. The CDR3 loop spans 12 amino acids. V was pared by 6 bases and J by 2 bases, with 8 bases between. CDR3 sequence: CASRRETYEQYF. The CDR3 nucleotides read TGTGCCAGCAGACGCGAAACCTACGAGCAGTACTTC.

V is TRBV5-1 and J is TRBJ2-2; 8 nucleotides agree with TRBD1. The CDR3 length is 15 residues. V was pared by 4 bases and J by 3 bases, with 5 bases of the junction left unmatched. In germline, CDR1 is SGHRS, CDR2 YFSETQ. The DNA of the CDR3 is TGCGCCAGCAGCACGGGACAGGTTTACACCGGGGAGCTGTTTTTT. This sequence encodes CASSTGQVYTGELFF.

The chain carries TRBV7-3 and TRBJ2-1; D possibly corresponds to TRBD2 (7 bases). Trimming took off 0 bases at V and 5 bases at J, with 11 bases between the two ends. The CDR3 has 15 residues. Germline CDR1 and CDR2: SGHTA and FQGTGA. CDR3 nucleotides: TGTGCCAGCAGCTTAACAGGGGGAGGGAACAATGAGCAGTTCTTC. Residues: CASSLTGGGNNEQFF.

A note on this clone: Other DNA sequences in this specimen translate into the identical CDR3. This chain uses TRBV5-1 with TRBJ2-1; no definite D call. CDR1 is SGHRS and CDR2 is YFSETQ in the germline V gene. This CDR3 has 16 amino acids. V lost 0 bases to trimming and J lost 3 bases, with 13 bases between them. The CDR3 sequence is CASSLEPSAGYNEQFF. CDR3 coding DNA: TGCGCCAGCAGCTTGGAACCCAGCGCTGGCTACAATGAGCAGTTCTTC.

Comments on this clone: Additional DNA sequences in this sample encode the identical CDR3. This chain uses TRBV18 with TRBJ2-5; no clear D. V was clipped by 3 bases and J by 4 bases, with 6 bases between them. CDR3 length: 12 amino acids. Germline lookup yields CDR1 KGHSH and CDR2 LQKENI. This chain's CDR3 is CASSPLRETQYF. As DNA, the CDR3 is TGTGCCAGCTCACCTTTGAGAGAGACCCAGTACTTC.

The CDR3 protein is CASSLGGQGVLETQYF. The DNA for the CDR3 is TGCGCCAGCAGCTTGGGGGGACAGGGGGTCCTGGAGACCCAGTACTTC. V gene TRBV5-1 combines with J gene TRBJ2-5; 11 bases agree with TRBD1. V lost 0 bases, J lost 5 bases, and 6 bases stayed unmatched. CDR1 and CDR2 (germline): SGHRS, YFSETQ. The CDR3 is made up of 16 amino acids.

The rearrangement links TRBV12-5 to TRBJ2-5; possible D gene TRBD2, 8 bases. Deletions cut 5 bases from V and 5 bases from J, with 15 bases between. This CDR3 is 14 amino acids long. Germline CDR1 reads LGHNT; CDR2 reads FRNRAP. In DNA, the CDR3 is TGTGCTAGTGGTACGGGAGGGGGCAGGGAGACCCAGTACTTC. Translation: CASGTGGGRETQYF.

The CDR3 DNA is TGTGCCAGCAGTCTCACGACTAGCCAAATCACAGATACGCAGTATTTT. Protein product: CASSLTTSQITDTQYF. The genes are TRBV6-4 and TRBJ2-3; 7 nucleotides agree with TRBD2. The germline V gene has CDR1 MRHNA and CDR2 SNTAGT. CDR3 size: 16 residues. V was pared by 5 bases and J by 2 bases, with 10 bases of the junction left unmatched.

J is TRBJ1-2 and V is TRBV11-2; no definite D call. Trimming shortened V by 2 bases and J by 7 bases, and 14 bases separated the two germline ends. The CDR3 spans 14 residues. The V gene's germline CDR1 is SGHAT and CDR2 FQNNGV. CDR3 bases: TGTGCCAGCAGCTTATATCCGATACTCGGTGGCTACACCTTC. Amino acid sequence: CASSLYPILGGYTF.

The J gene is TRBJ2-3, the V gene TRBV5-1; TRBD2 might be the D (6 bases). V was pared by 6 bases and J by 1 base, with 15 bases between. Per germline, CDR1 SGHRS and CDR2 YFSETQ. The CDR3 is 15 residues long. The CDR3 DNA follows: TGCGCCAGCAATTCCTGGAGGGCGGGCACAGATACGCAGTATTTT. Its translation is CASNSWRAGTDTQYF.

This chain connects TRBV19 to TRBJ1-6; 8 bases are shared with TRBD1. Germline lookup yields CDR1 LNHDA and CDR2 SQIVND (reference sequence). V was clipped by 6 bases and J by 0 bases; unmatched bases: 13. The CDR3 spans 19 residues. CDR3 sequence: CASSHRQGSWSSYNSPLHF. The DNA of the CDR3 is TGTGCCAGTAGCCACCGACAGGGGTCCTGGAGCTCCTATAATTCACCCCTCCACTTT. The variable domain in full, completed from reference TRBV19 and TRBJ1-6, reads DGGITQSPKYLFRKEGQNVTLSCEQNLNHDAMYWYRQDPGQGLRLIYYSQIVNDFQKGDIAEGYSVSREKKESFPLTVTSAQKNPTAFYLCASSHRQGSWSSYNSPLHFGNGTRLTVT.

V and J are TRBV7-8 and TRBJ1-5, with D possibly matching TRBD1 (5 bases). The V and J ends lost 5 bases and 0 bases respectively, with 11 bases between them. This CDR3 has 15 residues. Germline CDR1 and CDR2: SGHVS and FQNEAQ. The CDR3 nucleotides read TGTGCCAGCAGCCAGGGCTCGGTTAGCAATCAGCCCCAGCATTTT. Its translation is CASSQGSVSNQPQHF.

The V and J genes are TRBV11-2 and TRBJ2-7, with TRBD2 as a possible D gene (5 bases). The CDR3 runs 14 residues. V was trimmed by 0 bases and J by 3 bases, leaving 9 bases between them. Germline assignment: CDR1 SGHAT and CDR2 FQNNGV. Here the CDR3 DNA reads TGTGCCAGCAGCTTAGACTTGGCGGGCTACGAGCAGTACTTC. It translates to CASSLDLAGYEQYF.

A remark on this clone: The germline gene is not matched at one end of the junction; a read error may be the cause. Other DNA sequences of this sample code for an identical CDR3. The J gene is TRBJ2-7, the V gene TRBV7-9; D not certain. This CDR3 has 12 residues. Germline V lookup: CDR1 SEHNR, CDR2 FQNEAQ (reference sequence). For the CDR3, the DNA is TGTTCCAGCAGCCCTACCGGCGGAGAGCAGTACTTC. It encodes CSSSPTGGEQYF. The complete variable domain, with remaining parts taken from reference TRBV7-9 and TRBJ2-7, reads DTGVSQNPRHKITKRGQNVTFRCDPISEHNRLYWYRQTLGQGPEFLTYFQNEAQLEKSRLLSDRFSAERPKGSFSTLEIQRTEQGDSAMYLCSSSPTGGEQYFGPGTRLTVT.

This clone was seen a single time. The chain uses TRBV30 and TRBJ1-5; 7 nucleotides agree with TRBD1. CDR3 length equals 13 residues. The trim removed 2 bases at V and 6 bases at J, leaving 4 bases unmatched. The germline V gene has CDR1 GTSNPN and CDR2 SVGIG (reference sequence). This CDR3 is CAWSQDRVQPQHF. For the CDR3, the DNA is TGTGCCTGGAGTCAAGACAGGGTTCAGCCCCAGCATTTT.

This chain uses TRBV29-1 with TRBJ2-7; D might be TRBD1 (6 bases). This CDR3 spans 12 amino acids. Trimming took off 6 bases at V and 2 bases at J, with 11 bases between the two ends. The V gene's germline CDR1 is SQVTM and CDR2 ANQGSEA. The CDR3 loop reads CSVTGSTYEQYF. In DNA, the CDR3 is TGCAGCGTCACAGGGAGTACCTACGAGCAGTACTTC.

V is TRBV10-3 and J is TRBJ1-2; D unclear. Trimming left V 3 bases short and J 7 bases short, with 9 bases between. CDR3 length: 12 amino acids. Germline loops: CDR1 ENHRY, CDR2 SYGVKD. The CDR3 here is CAISERESGYTF. CDR3 bases: TGTGCCATCAGTGAACGAGAGTCTGGCTACACCTTC.